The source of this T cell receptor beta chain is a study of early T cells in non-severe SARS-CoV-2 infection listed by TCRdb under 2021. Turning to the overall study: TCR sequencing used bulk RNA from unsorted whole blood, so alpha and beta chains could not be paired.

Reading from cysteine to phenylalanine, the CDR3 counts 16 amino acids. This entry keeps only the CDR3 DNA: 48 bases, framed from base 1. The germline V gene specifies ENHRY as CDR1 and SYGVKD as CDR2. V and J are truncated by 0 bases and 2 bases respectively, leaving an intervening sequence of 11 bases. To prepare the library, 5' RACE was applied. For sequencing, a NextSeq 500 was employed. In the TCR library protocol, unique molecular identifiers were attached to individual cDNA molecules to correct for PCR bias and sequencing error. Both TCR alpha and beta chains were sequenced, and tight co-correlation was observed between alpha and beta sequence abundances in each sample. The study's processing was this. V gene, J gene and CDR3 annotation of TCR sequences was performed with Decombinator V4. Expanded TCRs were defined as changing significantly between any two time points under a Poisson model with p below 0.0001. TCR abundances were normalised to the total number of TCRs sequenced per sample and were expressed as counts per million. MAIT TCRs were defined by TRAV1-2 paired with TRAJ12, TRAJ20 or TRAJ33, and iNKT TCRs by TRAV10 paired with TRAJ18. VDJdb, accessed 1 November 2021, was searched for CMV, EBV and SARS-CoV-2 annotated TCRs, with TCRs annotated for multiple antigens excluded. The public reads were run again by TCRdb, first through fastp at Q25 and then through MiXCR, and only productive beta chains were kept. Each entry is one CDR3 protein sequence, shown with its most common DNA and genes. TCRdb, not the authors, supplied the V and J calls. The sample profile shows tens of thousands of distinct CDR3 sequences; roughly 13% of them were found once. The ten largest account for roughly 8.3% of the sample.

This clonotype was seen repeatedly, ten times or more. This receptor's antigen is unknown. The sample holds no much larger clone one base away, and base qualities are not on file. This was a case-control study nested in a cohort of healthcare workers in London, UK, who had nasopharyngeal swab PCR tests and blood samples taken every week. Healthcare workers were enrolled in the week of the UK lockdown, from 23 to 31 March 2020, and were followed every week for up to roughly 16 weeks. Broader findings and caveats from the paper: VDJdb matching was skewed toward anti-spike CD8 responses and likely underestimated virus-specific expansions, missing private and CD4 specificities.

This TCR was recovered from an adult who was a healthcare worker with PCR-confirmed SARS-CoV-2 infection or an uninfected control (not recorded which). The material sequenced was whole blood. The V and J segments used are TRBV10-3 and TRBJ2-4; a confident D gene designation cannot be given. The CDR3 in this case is CAISESMKGSKNIQYF. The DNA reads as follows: TGTGCCATCAGTGAGTCGATGAAGGGTTCCAAAAACATTCAGTACTTC.